Following are 30 T cell receptor beta chains from one sample sequenced in a study of human T cells and chemical hapten exposure. Indicated time point: pre-sensitization, week 0. The sample's treatment: therapeutic diphenylcyclopropenone sensitization with weekly scalp DPC. Unfractionated whole blood served as the source for total RNA extraction. MiXCR was run by TCRdb on the RACE reads, yielding one entry per CDR3 protein. The table lists some 49,000 distinct CDR3 sequences, approximately 9.7% of them singletons, with 9.5% to 10% in the top ten. The specimen comprised whole blood, sampled in connection with sensitization to the hapten diphenylcyclopropenone (DPC). These receptors were taken from a woman under 40 with alopecia areata. Some clones in this sample may be carry-over from other donors' samples.

This clonotype was counted ten times or more. The CDR3 spells CASSPGDKYEQYF. Here the CDR3 DNA reads TGTGCCAGCAGTCCCGGGGACAAGTACGAGCAGTACTTC. The rearrangement uses TRBV6-5 and TRBJ2-7; D perhaps matches TRBD1 (6 bases). Trimming stripped 5 bases from V and 4 bases from J, with 12 bases between. The CDR3 is 13 residues long. Germline loops: CDR1 MNHEY, CDR2 SVGAGI.

This rearrangement joins TRBV20-1 to TRBJ2-5, with 11 bases matching TRBD2. The CDR3 consists of 15 residues. The J segment lost 1 base and the V segment lost 6 bases, leaving 7 bases of the junction unmatched. CDR1 and CDR2 (germline): DFQATT, SNEGSKA (reference sequence). The CDR3 DNA reads TGCAGTGCCTATAGCGGGGGGGTAAGCCAAGAGACCCAGTACTTC. Protein sequence: CSAYSGGVSQETQYF.

There are a few counts of this clonotype. V is TRBV5-1 and J is TRBJ2-5; 9 nucleotides agree with TRBD2. The length of the CDR3 is 15 residues. Germline V gene lookup returns CDR1 SGHRS and CDR2 YFSETQ. The V segment lost 4 bases and the J segment 5 bases; nucleotides outside the gene matches: 9. The CDR3 nucleotides read TGCGCCAGCAGCCCCCAGCGGGGGGCTGGGGAGACCCAGTACTTC. Amino acids: CASSPQRGAGETQYF. Full variable domain (rest looked up from reference TRBV5-1 and TRBJ2-5): KAGVTQTPRYLIKTRGQQVTLSCSPISGHRSVSWYQQTPGQGLQFLFEYFSETQRNKGNFPGRFSGRQFSNSRSEMNVSTLELGDSALYLCASSPQRGAGETQYFGPGTRLLVL.

Turning to this clonotype: This may stem from a read error, because a much larger clone lies one nucleotide away. The chain is built from TRBV20-1 and TRBJ2-5; the D call may be TRBD1 or TRBD2 (5 bases each). V dropped 0 bases and J dropped 4 bases, with 18 bases sitting between them. The CDR3 loop spans 16 amino acids. Per the germline V gene, CDR1 is DFQATT and CDR2 is SNEGSKA (reference sequence). CDR3 in DNA: TGCAGTGCTAGAGATTTAGGAAGGGGAGAGAGAGAGACCCAGTACTTC. Translated: CSARDLGRGERETQYF.

The CDR3 nucleotides are TGTGCCAGCAGCCAAGTAGTCAGGGAACAGTTCTTC. This translates into CASSQVVREQFF. The gene calls are TRBV14 and TRBJ2-1; D is perhaps TRBD1 (5 bases). The germline CDR1 and CDR2 sequences are SGHDN and FVKESK. Trimming removed 1 base from V and 13 bases from J, with 11 bases in between. This CDR3 region has 12 residues.

This clonotype was seen many times. The rearrangement links TRBV10-3 to TRBJ1-2; 7 nucleotides agree with TRBD1. The CDR3 spans 12 residues. Germline V gene lookup returns CDR1 ENHRY and CDR2 SYGVKD. The V segment lost 7 bases and the J segment 6 bases; nucleotides outside the gene matches: 5. The CDR3 protein is CAIKAQGDGYTF. CDR3 sequence (DNA): TGTGCCATCAAGGCGCAGGGGGATGGCTACACCTTC.

This clonotype occurred a few times. The gene calls are TRBV29-1 and TRBJ1-1; a possible D gene is TRBD1 (6 bases). The CDR3 extends over 14 amino acids. The germline gives CDR1 SQVTM, CDR2 ANQGSEA. Trimming took 5 bases from V and 5 from J, leaving 18 bases between them. The CDR3 protein is CSVRGPAMATEAFF. The CDR3 DNA reads TGCAGCGTTCGGGGGCCGGCTATGGCAACTGAAGCTTTCTTT.

V gene TRBV30 combines with J gene TRBJ2-7; TRBD1 is a possible D gene (5 bases). Trimming removed 4 bases from V and 3 bases from J, with 25 bases in between. CDR1 is GTSNPN and CDR2 is SVGIG in the germline V gene (reference sequence). The CDR3 contains 17 residues. CDR3 DNA sequence: TGTGCCTGGACCTTTGGCCCGGTCGGGCAGGGCAACTACGAGCAGTACTTC. The encoded protein is CAWTFGPVGQGNYEQYF.

The chain combines TRBV6-2 or TRBV6-3 with TRBJ1-1; TRBD1 aligns across 7 bases. CDR3 length: 14 residues. Germline V CDR1 and CDR2: MNHEY, SVGEGT. The V gene end was trimmed by 5 bases and the J gene end by 9 bases; junction bases not matched to a gene: 12. Here the CDR3 reads CASSSPTTGKKAFF. CDR3 DNA: TGTGCCAGCAGTAGCCCGACGACAGGGAAGAAAGCTTTCTTT.

This clonotype was observed a handful of times. The chain employs TRBV29-1 and TRBJ1-1; possibly TRBD1 for D (5 bases). V was pared by 4 bases and J by 1 base, with 10 bases between. The germline V gene encodes CDR1 SQVTM and CDR2 ANQGSEA. This CDR3 comprises 13 residues. The CDR3 loop reads CSVGQFTNTEAFF. The CDR3, as DNA: TGCAGCGTTGGACAGTTCACGAACACTGAAGCTTTCTTT.

This chain joins TRBV7-9 and TRBJ1-1, with 7 bases matching TRBD1. The CDR3 consists of 14 residues. CDR1 and CDR2 (germline): SEHNR, FQNEAQ (reference sequence). V lost 1 base and J lost 5; bases outside the gene matches: 4. As DNA, the CDR3 is TGTGCCAGCAGCTTAGTGAACAGGGGAACTGAAGCTTTCTTT. Translated: CASSLVNRGTEAFF. The entire variable domain, with the rest obtained from reference TRBV7-9 and TRBJ1-1, is as follows: DTGVSQNPRHKITKRGQNVTFRCDPISEHNRLYWYRQTLGQGPEFLTYFQNEAQLEKSRLLSDRFSAERPKGSFSTLEIQRTEQGDSAMYLCASSLVNRGTEAFFGQGTRLTVV.

This clonotype was detected ten times or more. V usage is TRBV12-3 or TRBV12-4 and J usage is TRBJ2-3; weak D call: TRBD1 (6 bases). Trimming cost V 3 bases and J 5 bases, with 21 bases left between them. This CDR3 contains 17 residues. CDR3 protein: CASSLTSIQGPGDTQYF. The DNA for the CDR3 is TGTGCCAGCAGTTTGACCTCCATACAGGGTCCGGGAGATACGCAGTATTTT.

CDR3 loop: CASSPPIPGELFF. DNA of the CDR3: TGTGCCAGCTCACCACCGATTCCCGGGGAGCTGTTTTTT. This chain links TRBV18 with TRBJ2-2; D is undetermined. The CDR3 covers 13 residues. V lost 0 bases and J 6 bases, leaving 5 bases between the germline ends. Germline CDR1 is KGHSH and CDR2 is LQKENI.

The sample holds a few counts of this clonotype. V is TRBV6-2 or TRBV6-3 and J is TRBJ1-5; weak D call: TRBD1 (6 bases). In germline, CDR1 is MNHEY, CDR2 SVGEGT. The CDR3 runs to 15 residues. V was trimmed by 6 bases and J by 0 bases, leaving 12 bases between them. The CDR3 here is CASRRQGNSNQPQHF. CDR3 bases: TGTGCCAGCAGACGTCAGGGGAATAGCAATCAGCCCCAGCATTTT.

The V and J genes are TRBV6-2 or TRBV6-3 and TRBJ2-3; TRBD2 agrees at 9 bases. Trimming cost V 6 bases and J 1 base; bases outside gene matches: 8. Germline CDR1 and CDR2: MNHEY and SVGEGT. The CDR3 runs 16 residues. The CDR3, as DNA: TGTGCCAGCAGCCTAATGACTAGCGGACGCACAGATACGCAGTATTTT. Protein: CASSLMTSGRTDTQYF.

This clonotype turned up a few times. This chain joins TRBV6-5 and TRBJ2-3, with D maybe TRBD1 (6 bases). CDR3 length: 14 residues. V gave up 7 bases and J gave up 4 bases, with 15 bases separating them. In germline, CDR1 is MNHEY, CDR2 SVGAGI. The DNA of the CDR3 is TGTGCCAGCAAGAAAGGGGGAGCTCCAGATACGCAGTATTTT. Protein sequence: CASKKGGAPDTQYF.

The V and J genes are TRBV20-1 and TRBJ1-5, with TRBD1 matching over 7 bases. This CDR3 is 16 amino acids long. The V and J ends lost 2 bases and 1 base, in that order; junction bases with no gene match: 8. Germline CDR1 DFQATT, CDR2 SNEGSKA (reference sequence). The CDR3 reads CSARQGGLVSNQPQHF. The CDR3 region has the DNA TGCAGTGCTAGACAAGGGGGCTTGGTGAGCAATCAGCCCCAGCATTTT.

CDR3 bases: TGTGCAAGTCGCTCCCCAAAGACATACTGGAACATTCAGTACTTC. The encoded protein is CASRSPKTYWNIQYF. The chain combines TRBV12-2 with TRBJ2-4. TRBV12-2 is designated a pseudogene. The CDR3 has 15 residues.

The rearrangement uses TRBV6-2 or TRBV6-3 and TRBJ2-3, with 15 bases aligning to TRBD2. With 6 bases clipped from V and 4 bases from J, the junction kept 8 bases outside the gene matches. The CDR3 runs 17 residues. The germline CDR1 and CDR2 sequences are MNHEY and SVGEGT. CDR3 loop: CASSRGLAGGLADTQYF. The CDR3 nucleotides are TGTGCCAGCAGCCGCGGACTAGCGGGGGGGCTGGCAGATACGCAGTATTTT.

This clonotype was counted at least ten times. The rearrangement uses TRBV29-1 and TRBJ1-1; 8 bases fit TRBD1. This CDR3 is built from 13 residues. The ends lost 3 bases at V and 4 bases at J; junction bases unmatched: 4. Germline V lookup: CDR1 SQVTM, CDR2 ANQGSEA. In DNA form, the CDR3 reads TGCAGCGTTGATGACAGGGGCAGCACTGAAGCTTTCTTT. The encoded protein is CSVDDRGSTEAFF.

This clonotype was recorded at least ten times. The chain has TRBV28 and TRBJ1-1; a weak D match, TRBD1 (6 bases). V gave up 2 bases and J gave up 5 bases, with 15 bases separating them. CDR1 MDHEN and CDR2 SYDVKM come from the germline V gene. CDR3 size: 15 residues. CDR3 amino acids: CASSLVWGGRTEAFF. The CDR3 nucleotides read TGTGCCAGCAGTTTAGTATGGGGGGGGCGAACTGAAGCTTTCTTT.

V and J are TRBV28 and TRBJ2-5, with TRBD2 matching 12 bases. The trim removed 7 bases at V and 2 bases at J, leaving 5 bases unmatched. The CDR3 covers 15 residues. Germline V gives CDR1 MDHEN, CDR2 SYDVKM. CDR3 nucleotides: TGTGCCAGCACCATTCTAGCGGGGGGGCAAGAGACCCAGTACTTC. Its translation is CASTILAGGQETQYF.

This clonotype was picked up a small number of times. This chain joins TRBV28 and TRBJ2-1; perhaps TRBD2 as D (6 bases). The CDR3 is 15 residues long. V shed 5 bases and J shed 4 bases, with 15 bases lying between them. Germline assignment: CDR1 MDHEN and CDR2 SYDVKM. The CDR3 DNA is TGTGCCAGCAGTAATCGGGGGAGCGTTTACAATGAGCAGTTCTTC. Its protein is CASSNRGSVYNEQFF.

This clonotype was seen at least ten times. The V call is TRBV10-3, the J call TRBJ1-6, with a weak D call TRBD1 (6 bases). The CDR3 contains 15 residues. CDR1 and CDR2 (germline): ENHRY, SYGVKD. The V end lost 10 bases, the J end lost 4 bases, and 17 bases lay between the germline ends. The CDR3 loop is CATRPDSNYNSPLHF. In DNA, the CDR3 is TGTGCCACCCGGCCGGACAGTAATTATAATTCACCCCTCCACTTT.

The rearrangement uses TRBV6-1 and TRBJ2-1; unclear D gene. The germline V gene has CDR1 MNHNS and CDR2 SASEGT. The CDR3 extends over 13 amino acids. Trimming took off 4 bases at V and 8 bases at J, with 12 bases between the two ends. The CDR3 region has the DNA TGTGCCAGCAGTGGTAGGGTTGGCTATGAGCAGTTCTTC. It specifies CASSGRVGYEQFF.

This clonotype has just a few counts. The genes are TRBV30 and TRBJ1-1; 7 bases match TRBD1. Germline CDR1 and CDR2: GTSNPN and SVGIG (reference sequence). The CDR3 is 16 residues long. The ends lost 3 bases at V and 2 bases at J; junction bases unmatched: 12. CDR3 DNA: TGTGCCTGGAGGGTTCACATTGGGACAGCAAACACTGAAGCTTTCTTT. Translating it yields CAWRVHIGTANTEAFF.

This CDR3 reads CASSYNSGGELAQFF. For the CDR3, the DNA is TGTGCCAGCAGTTACAATAGCGGGGGGGAGTTGGCGCAGTTCTTC. The chain combines TRBV6-2 or TRBV6-3 with TRBJ2-1, with TRBD2 matching over 11 bases. Germline V gene sequence: CDR1 MNHEY, CDR2 SVGEGT. The CDR3 consists of 15 residues. The ends lost 2 bases at V and 12 bases at J; junction bases unmatched: 9.

V and J are TRBV6-6 and TRBJ2-7; D ambiguous. The V end lost 0 bases, the J end lost 1 base, and 10 bases lay between the germline ends. Per germline, CDR1 MNHNY and CDR2 SVGAGI (reference sequence). This CDR3 has 15 amino acids. The CDR3 reads CASSYSVSQSYEQYF. The DNA for the CDR3 is TGTGCCAGCAGTTACTCGGTTTCACAGTCCTACGAGCAGTACTTC.

This clonotype was detected only a few times. CDR3 region: CASSLGGRINQPQHF. As DNA, the CDR3 is TGTGCCAGCAGTTTAGGCGGCAGAATCAATCAGCCCCAGCATTTT. This rearrangement joins TRBV28 to TRBJ1-5; no reliable D call. V lost 2 bases and J lost 3, with 11 bases in between. The CDR3 runs to 15 residues. Germline V gene lookup returns CDR1 MDHEN and CDR2 SYDVKM.

This clonotype was observed at least ten times. This chain uses TRBV7-2 with TRBJ2-3; D is possibly TRBD2 (6 bases). The ends were cut back, 5 bases at V and 0 bases at J, with 15 bases in the middle. The CDR3 spans 16 residues. CDR1 and CDR2 from the germline V gene are SGHTA and FQGNSA. CDR3 nucleotides: TGTGCCAGCAGCCTAGGGACTGGCCCTAGCACAGATACGCAGTATTTT. It translates to CASSLGTGPSTDTQYF.